This is a list of T cell receptor beta chains from one sample in a study of blood T cell repertoires in COVID-19. Only in-frame clones appear in the TCRdb table, and some are missing; sequencing was by immunoSEQ multiplex PCR. Among some 320,000 clones listed, roughly 90% were seen once. Material: PBMCs or T cells enriched from blood (not recorded which). The source is a woman in her forties or fifties who had been exposed to COVID-19. The CDR3 runs from the conserved cysteine through the conserved F or W. A D gene is named only where the DNA matches it firmly. Size tells how often a clone was seen (once, few, many) or the class of an expanded clone, and some rows leave it out.

v_call	clone_size	d_call	j_call	cdr3_nt	cdr3_aa
TRBV5-6	-	-	TRBJ2-5	TGTGCCAGCAGCGGACTGGACAGAGAGACCCAGTACTTC	CASSGLDRETQYF
TRBV2	-	TRBD1	TRBJ1-2	TGTGCCAGCAGTCTAGAACAGGGGGCAGGCTATGGCTACACCTTC	CASSLEQGAGYGYTF
TRBV5-1	-	TRBD1	TRBJ2-2	TGCGCCAGCAGCTCGGGACAGGGGAACACCGGGGAGCTGTTTTTT	CASSSGQGNTGELFF
TRBV7-6	-	-	TRBJ2-5	TGTGCCAGCAGCTCCCCGGGAACCGGAGAGACCCAGTACTTC	CASSSPGTGETQYF
TRBV25-1	-	TRBD1	TRBJ1-1	TGTGCCAGCAGGGGGACAGTTCAGAACACTGAAGCTTTCTTT	CASRGTVQNTEAFF
TRBV30	-	-	TRBJ1-4	TGTGCCTGGAGGGAGGGAAGTGAAAAACTGTTTTTT	CAWREGSEKLFF
TRBV7-2	once	-	TRBJ1-6	TGTGCCAGCACGCGGTTGGGTCAGGGCGGATCACCCCTCCACTTT	CASTRLGQGGSPLHF
TRBV11-2	-	TRBD2	TRBJ2-4	TGTGCCAGCAGCCCGGGGACTAGCGGGGGGGTAATCCAGTACTTC	CASSPGTSGGVIQYF
TRBV19	-	TRBD1	TRBJ2-7	TGTGCCAGTAGTACAACGCGGACAGGGATCGAGCAGTACTTC	CASSTTRTGIEQYF
TRBV7-2	-	-	TRBJ2-3	TGTGCCAGCAGCGTTGCACGGGGGAGCACAGATACGCAGTATTTT	CASSVARGSTDTQYF
TRBV7-9	-	TRBD1	TRBJ1-6	TGTGCCAGCAGCTTAGGGGCTGGACAGGGATATGAGTCACCCCTCCACTTT	CASSLGAGQGYESPLHF
TRBV5-1	-	-	TRBJ1-2	TGCGCCAGCAGCTACGAGGGCGACTATGGCTACACCTTC	CASSYEGDYGYTF
TRBV28	-	-	TRBJ1-1	TGTGCCAGCAGTTCAGTCGGACAGAATGAAGCTTTCTTT	CASSSVGQNEAFF
TRBV6-4	-	-	TRBJ2-3	TGTGCCAGCAGTGACTCCCCCCTTGATACGCAGTATTTT	CASSDSPLDTQYF
TRBV7-2	-	TRBD2	TRBJ2-5	TGTGCCAGCAGCTTAGCGGGACTAGTGGCCGAGACCCAGTACTTC	CASSLAGLVAETQYF
TRBV5-1	-	TRBD1	TRBJ2-7	TGCGCCAGCAGCTGGACAGGGTCCTACGAGCAGTACTTC	CASSWTGSYEQYF
TRBV5-1	-	TRBD2	TRBJ2-5	TGCGCCAGCAGCTGGTCTAGCGGGGGGGAAGAGACCCAGTACTTC	CASSWSSGGEETQYF
TRBV27	-	-	TRBJ1-2	TGTGCCAGCGGGGGGAGGGGCTGGGGCTACACCTTC	CASGGRGWGYTF
TRBV19	-	-	TRBJ2-7	TGTGCCAGTAGTATAGATCGCGACAGCTCCTACGAGCAGTACTTC	CASSIDRDSSYEQYF
TRBV5-1	-	-	TRBJ2-1	TGCGCCAGCAGCTTGGGGGACTCCCCCAATGAGCAGTTCTTC	CASSLGDSPNEQFF
TRBV10-3	-	TRBD1	TRBJ1-1	TGTGCCATCAGTCAAGCCGGGACAGGGTACATCGGCACTGAAGCTTTCTTT	CAISQAGTGYIGTEAFF
TRBV3-1/TRBV3-2	-	-	TRBJ1-2	TGTGCCAGCAGCCAAGAGCTGGGGGCGCGAGGCTACACCTTC	CASSQELGARGYTF
TRBV14	-	-	TRBJ2-3	TGTGCCAGCAGCCAACTTGCAGATACGCAGTATTTT	CASSQLADTQYF
TRBV2	-	-	TRBJ2-7	TGTGCCAGCAGGATACTAGCTTGGGAGCAGTACTTC	CASRILAWEQYF
TRBV12-3/TRBV12-4	-	-	TRBJ1-1	TGTGCCATCAAGGGAGTGGGCACTGAAGCTTTCTTT	CAIKGVGTEAFF
TRBV14	few	-	TRBJ2-2	TGTGCCAGCAGCGAAACCCGCGGCGTAGCCGGGGAGCTGTTTTTT	CASSETRGVAGELFF
TRBV7-9	-	-	TRBJ1-1	TGTGCCAGCACCAAACTGGAGGTTATGAACACTGAAGCTTTCTTT	CASTKLEVMNTEAFF
TRBV16	once	-	TRBJ1-1	TGTGCCAGCAGCCCCGACTACACTGAAGCTTTCTTT	CASSPDYTEAFF
TRBV7-2	-	-	TRBJ2-1	TGTGCCAGCAGCGAAGGACGGGGTAGATACAATGAGCAGTTCTTC	CASSEGRGRYNEQFF
TRBV24-1	-	-	TRBJ2-2	TGTGCCACCAGTGATTTGCGACATACGAACACCGGGGAGCTGTTTTTT	CATSDLRHTNTGELFF
TRBV28	-	-	TRBJ2-2	TGTGCCAGCAGTTTACCACAGGGTAGAACCGGGGAGCTGTTTTTT	CASSLPQGRTGELFF
TRBV3-1/TRBV3-2	-	TRBD2	TRBJ2-2	TGTGCCAGCAGCCGGACTAGCGGGGCGAACACCGGGGAGCTGTTTTTT	CASSRTSGANTGELFF